This TCR beta chain was recorded in a study of T-cell memory formation after mild COVID-19. Study summary: Clusters were largely donor specific.

The study's findings and limits: The authors left the SARS-CoV-2 specificity of second-wave clones peaking on day 37 unconfirmed. The study detected some responding clones in pre-infection memory, suggesting cross-reactive memory joined.

It was 5'RACE with constant-segment primers that produced the TCR alpha and TCR beta cDNA libraries, which carried sample barcodes and UMIs. TCRdb reprocessed the 5' RACE reads with MiXCR, giving one entry per CDR3 protein. The sample records 300,000 to 350,000 distinct CDR3 sequences, approximately 14% being singletons. This clonotype was observed a few times. Its target is not known. The material sequenced was PBMCs or a T cell subset sorted from them (not recorded which). This TCR came from a man aged 18 to 30 who had mild COVID-19 (a few samples of this study predate the infection). Cell type and time point are not known.

DNA of the CDR3: TGCAGTGCTGAAGACACTGAAGCTTTCTTT. Its protein is CSAEDTEAFF. This chain joins TRBV20-1 and TRBJ1-1; D remains unclear. The CDR3 contains 10 residues. V lost 5 bases, J lost 3 bases, and 4 bases lay in between. CDR1 and CDR2 (germline): DFQATT, SNEGSKA (reference sequence).